Listed here are 12 T cell receptor beta chains from one sample, sequenced in a study of blood T cell repertoires in COVID-19. Data came from immunoSEQ multiplex PCR; TCRdb stores just in-frame clones and leaves some out. This repertoire shows 100,000 to 120,000 clones, around 81% found once; its top ten account for approximately 10%. Sequencing used peripheral blood. The receptors come from a woman aged 70 to 79 with acute or convalescent COVID-19.

The CDR3 loop reads CASSRNRGGQETQYF. The CDR3 DNA reads TGTGCCAGCAGCCGTAACAGGGGGGGGCAAGAGACCCAGTACTTC. The chain combines TRBV5-4 with TRBJ2-5, with D possibly TRBD1 on 8 matching bases. The V and J ends lost 4 bases and 2 bases respectively, with 15 bases between them. Germline CDR1 reads SGHNT; CDR2 reads YYREEE (reference sequence). The CDR3 spans 15 residues. The full variable domain, in which reference TRBV5-4 and TRBJ2-5 provide the parts outside the CDR3, is ETGVTQSPTHLIKTRGQQVTLRCSSQSGHNTVSWYQQALGQGPQFIFQYYREEENGRGNFPPRFSGLQFPNYSSELNVNALELDDSALYLCASSRNRGGQETQYFGPGTRLLVL.

The chain employs TRBV5-1 and TRBJ2-1, with TRBD1 matching 7 bases. The CDR3 contains 16 residues. Germline V gene sequence: CDR1 SGHRS, CDR2 YFSETQ. J gave up 0 bases and V 4 bases, and 7 bases lay outside the gene matches. CDR3 protein: CASSPAGGSSYNEQFF. In DNA form, the CDR3 reads TGCGCCAGCAGCCCCGCAGGGGGTAGCTCCTACAATGAGCAGTTCTTC.

The CDR3 loop is CASRPGGTEAFF. CDR3 in DNA: TGTGCCAGCAGACCCGGGGGAACTGAAGCTTTCTTT. The chain has TRBV6-5 and TRBJ1-1, with D possibly being TRBD1 (5 bases). The germline CDR1 and CDR2 sequences are MNHEY and SVGAGI. This CDR3 has 12 residues. Trimming took off 6 bases at V and 5 bases at J, with 10 bases between the two ends.

CDR3 region: CASSLSLRNTEAFF. Here the CDR3 DNA reads TGTGCCAGCAGTCTCTCCCTGAGGAACACTGAAGCTTTCTTT. This chain joins TRBV7-2 and TRBJ1-1, with D uncertain. Germline values: CDR1 SGHTA, CDR2 FQGNSA. V lost 6 bases to trimming and J lost 1 base, with 12 bases between them. The CDR3 consists of 14 residues.

This chain joins TRBV19 and TRBJ1-3, with unresolved D. The CDR3 loop spans 13 amino acids. The germline V gene has CDR1 LNHDA and CDR2 SQIVND (reference sequence). V was clipped by 4 bases and J by 2 bases, with 6 bases between them. CDR3 residues: CASSTVTGNTIYF. The CDR3 nucleotides are TGTGCCAGTAGTACAGTCACTGGAAACACCATATATTTT.

The V call is TRBV6-5, the J call TRBJ1-4; 7 bases map to TRBD1. Unmatched junction bases numbered 12, after V lost 6 bases and J lost 8 bases. Germline V CDR1 and CDR2: MNHEY, SVGAGI. This CDR3 has 15 residues. The CDR3 here is CASSRDRTGREKLFF. DNA for the CDR3: TGTGCCAGCAGCCGCGACCGGACAGGTCGGGAAAAACTGTTTTTT.

V is TRBV7-8 and J is TRBJ2-2; 8 bases line up with TRBD1. The CDR3 is 18 amino acids. Germline values: CDR1 SGHVS, CDR2 FQNEAQ. V lost 4 bases and J lost 5; bases outside the gene matches: 15. The CDR3 here is CASSYSGGTRGGTGELFF. In DNA, the CDR3 is TGTGCCAGCAGCTATTCAGGGGGCACGAGGGGTGGGACCGGGGAGCTGTTTTTT.

The V call is TRBV28, the J call TRBJ1-1; possibly TRBD1 for D (5 bases). This CDR3 is built from 14 residues. V lost 6 bases and J 1 base, leaving 12 bases between the germline ends. Germline assignment: CDR1 MDHEN and CDR2 SYDVKM. The CDR3 here is CASSLFRGNTEAFF. DNA for the CDR3: TGTGCCAGCAGCCTATTTAGGGGGAACACTGAAGCTTTCTTT.

This chain uses TRBV19 with TRBJ2-7; D gene ambiguous. Per the germline V gene, CDR1 is LNHDA and CDR2 is SQIVND (reference sequence). V was pared by 8 bases and J by 5 bases, with 7 bases between. The CDR3 loop spans 10 amino acids. CDR3 region: CASLSDEQYF. The CDR3 nucleotides are TGTGCCAGTTTAAGCGACGAGCAGTACTTC.

This chain links TRBV28 with TRBJ2-3; 7 nucleotides agree with TRBD2. This CDR3 is built from 15 residues. V lost 4 bases and J lost 3; bases outside the gene matches: 7. CDR1 MDHEN and CDR2 SYDVKM come from the germline V gene. The CDR3 region is CASSSAGEGTDTQYF. Written as DNA, the CDR3 is TGTGCCAGCAGTTCCGCGGGAGAGGGGACAGATACGCAGTATTTT.

The CDR3 is CASSQIWDSNTGELFF. The CDR3 DNA reads as TGTGCCAGCAGCCAAATATGGGACAGCAACACCGGGGAGCTGTTTTTT. This sequence joins TRBV3-1 (or the pseudogene TRBV3-2) and TRBJ2-2, with 7 bases matching TRBD1. Germline V gene data show CDR1 as LGHDT and CDR2 as YNNKEL (reference sequence). This CDR3 comprises 16 residues. J lost 2 bases, V lost 2 bases, and 5 bases had no gene match.

This chain joins TRBV28 and TRBJ1-1; 7 bases fit TRBD1. The V segment lost 9 bases and the J segment 5 bases; nucleotides outside the gene matches: 12. This CDR3 spans 14 amino acids. Germline V lookup: CDR1 MDHEN, CDR2 SYDVKM. CDR3 nucleotide sequence: TGTGCCAGTTTGGACGACAGGGAGAATACTGAAGCTTTCTTT. Its protein product is CASLDDRENTEAFF.